This TCR beta chain was found in a study of blood T cell repertoires in COVID-19. Background on the study: Collection of acute and convalescent COVID-19 samples took place in the United States, Italy and Spain. The analysed material was cDNA or gDNA that came from T cells, B-cell-depleted T cells, or PBMCs.

How the authors handled the data: Estimated nucleated cell counts came from reference gene primer amplification. Repertoires were generated with immunoSEQ multiplex PCR, while TCRdb's copy carries only in-frame clones and drops some. From that table come the V and J calls and clone size; the DNA was used to work out D and trimming. The sample shows some 280,000 clones, about nine tenths of them seen only once. The CDR3 sequence is 13 residues long. V was pared by 5 bases and J by 8 bases, with 6 bases of the junction left unmatched. V usage is TRBV12-3 or TRBV12-4 and J usage is TRBJ1-2, with 9 bases matching TRBD1. The receptor was derived from a woman aged 25 to 39 with active or convalescent COVID-19. Sequenced: peripheral blood. CDR3 region: CASSPQGAAGYTF. The DNA for the CDR3 is TGTGCCAGCAGTCCACAGGGGGCTGCCGGCTACACCTTC.